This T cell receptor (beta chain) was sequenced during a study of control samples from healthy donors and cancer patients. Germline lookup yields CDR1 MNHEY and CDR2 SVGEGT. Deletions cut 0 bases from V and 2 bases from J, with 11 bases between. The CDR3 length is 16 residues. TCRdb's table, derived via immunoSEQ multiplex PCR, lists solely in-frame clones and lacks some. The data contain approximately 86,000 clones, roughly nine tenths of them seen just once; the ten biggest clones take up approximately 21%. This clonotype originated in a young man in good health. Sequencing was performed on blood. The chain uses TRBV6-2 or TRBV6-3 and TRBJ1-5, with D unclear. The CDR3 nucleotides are TGTGCCAGCAGTTACTCGGTGGGTTCGGGCAATCAGCCCCAGCATTTT. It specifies CASSYSVGSGNQPQHF.